This entry describes one T cell receptor (beta chain). This CDR3 has 12 residues. From germline, CDR1 is LGHDT and CDR2 YNNKEL (reference sequence). Trimming left V 3 bases short and J 14 bases short, with 11 bases between. Clones were read by immunoSEQ multiplex PCR, and TCRdb kept only the in-frame ones, dropping some. Of about 190,000 clones in the sample, around 93% were seen once. This sample is drawn from a study of control samples from healthy donors and cancer patients. This chain joins TRBV3-1 (or the pseudogene TRBV3-2) and TRBJ1-6; D is perhaps TRBD1 (6 bases). The clonotype was recovered from a young man in good health. The sequenced sample consisted of blood. CDR3 nucleotides: TGTGCCAGCAGCCAGGGGGCGGGTTCCCTCCACTTT. It yields the protein CASSQGAGSLHF.